This T cell receptor (beta chain) is from a study of T cell responses to AZD1222 COVID-19 vaccine. The study, taken as a whole, reports: None of the repertoires were sampled until the peak T cell response had passed. Only 5 or 6 people who got AZD1222 tested seropositive at baseline. Receipt of two AZD1222 doses was followed by a rise in Spike-specific TCR breadth and depth. Clonal diversity may have been underestimated in mostly white British donors.

This clone has only a few counts. What it recognizes is unknown. Germline lookup yields CDR1 MNHEY and CDR2 SVGAGI. The CDR3 runs 14 residues. Deletions cut 6 bases from V and 1 base from J, with 12 bases between. The data were produced by immunoSEQ multiplex PCR, yet TCRdb's version contains in-frame clones alone and is incomplete. This sample has approximately 130,000 clones; approximately 91% occur once, and the top ten carry roughly 6.1%. The sequence came from an adult who received the AZD1222 COVID-19 vaccine. Source: peripheral blood, taken 28 days after the second AZD1222 dose. The chain combines TRBV6-5 with TRBJ1-1; D gene unclear. The DNA for the CDR3 is TGTGCCAGCAGCGCTCGGGAAGAGAACACTGAAGCTTTCTTT. It is translated as CASSAREENTEAFF.